A single sample is the source of the 2 T cell receptor beta chains below, sequenced in a study of vaccination effects on CD4 cells after COVID-19. Clones were read by immunoSEQ multiplex PCR, and TCRdb kept only the in-frame ones, dropping some. The sample has about 45,000 clones; roughly 70% are singletons. Their target antigens are unknown. At the end of 10 days of culture, CD4+ T cells were isolated. Each participant was administered two doses of either the BNT162b2 or the mRNA-1273 vaccine. The specimen was CD4+ T cells from PBMCs cultured without peptide, collected after COVID-19 vaccination. The receptors shown here come from a human donor who received a COVID-19 vaccine.

The V gene is TRBV9, the J gene TRBJ2-1; TRBD2 is a possible D gene (6 bases). This CDR3 has 12 residues. From germline, CDR1 is SGDLS and CDR2 YYNGEE. The V end lost 4 bases, the J end lost 11 bases, and 13 bases lay between the germline ends. CDR3 in DNA: TGTGCCAGCAGCCCCCTAGCGAGTAAGCAGTTCTTC. This translates into CASSPLASKQFF.

CDR3 sequence: CASSPQPGGVSNQPQHF. DNA for the CDR3: TGTGCCAGCTCACCACAACCTGGTGGGGTTAGCAATCAGCCCCAGCATTTT. This chain links TRBV18 with TRBJ1-5; no clear D. From germline, CDR1 is KGHSH and CDR2 LQKENI. Trimming left V 1 base short and J 0 bases short, with 13 bases between. The length of the CDR3 is 17 residues. The whole variable domain, filled in from reference TRBV18 and TRBJ1-5, reads NAGVMQNPRHLVRRRGQEARLRCSPMKGHSHVYWYRQLPEEGLKFMVYLQKENIIDESGMPKERFSAEFPKEGPSILRIQQVVRGDSAAYFCASSPQPGGVSNQPQHFGDGTRLSIL.